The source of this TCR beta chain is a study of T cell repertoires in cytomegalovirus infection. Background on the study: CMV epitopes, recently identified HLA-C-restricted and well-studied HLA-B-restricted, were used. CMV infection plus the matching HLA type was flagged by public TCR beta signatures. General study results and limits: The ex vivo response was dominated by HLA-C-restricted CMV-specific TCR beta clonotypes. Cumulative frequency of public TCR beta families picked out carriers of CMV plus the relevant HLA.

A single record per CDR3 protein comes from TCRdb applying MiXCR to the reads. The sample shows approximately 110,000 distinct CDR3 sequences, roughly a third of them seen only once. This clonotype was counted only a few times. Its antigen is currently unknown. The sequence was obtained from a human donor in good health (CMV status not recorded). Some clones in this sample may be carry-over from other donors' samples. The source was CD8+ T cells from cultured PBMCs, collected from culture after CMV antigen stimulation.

In DNA form, the CDR3 reads TGTGCCAGCAGCACTTCCACGCTGGCAGGGGTTGCAATTTGGTACGAGCAGTACTTC. It specifies CASSTSTLAGVAIWYEQYF. The chain employs TRBV28 and TRBJ2-7; the D gene is possibly TRBD1 (6 bases). V dropped 6 bases and J dropped 4 bases, with 31 bases sitting between them. This CDR3 contains 19 residues. Germline CDR1 and CDR2: MDHEN and SYDVKM.